This T cell receptor (beta chain) is drawn from a study of CD8 T cells in ankylosing spondylitis (dated by TCRdb to about 2017). In the study overall: To find TCR variants linked to disease, the study profiled T cell receptor beta repertoires in ankylosing spondylitis patients and healthy donors. Peripheral blood was sampled, and synovial fluid was also collected from ankylosing spondylitis patients. The whole study cohort included some 100 healthy donors and 25 ankylosing spondylitis patients. General study outcomes and caveats: A TCR beta motif made up of fewer than 10 highly homologous amino acid variants appeared to be characteristic of blood from ankylosing spondylitis patients. The disease-linked clones had a CD8+ phenotype and were found at relatively low frequencies in peripheral blood. Some motif variants were previously reported in synovial fluid and blood of reactive arthritis patients, suggesting common disease-initiation mechanisms. Significant enrichment of the disease-linked clones was reported in matched synovial fluid samples from ankylosing spondylitis patients.

In its sample, this clonotype was seen a few times. Its antigen is currently not known. Base quality data are lacking; no much larger clone is found one base away. These reads were obtained on an Illumina HiSeq 2500. TCR beta libraries were prepared by quantitative 5'-RACE with molecular barcodes. Per the authors' processing: A new computational method based on a probabilistic model of VDJ rearrangement was used to identify disease-linked TCR variants. The public reads were reanalyzed by TCRdb: fastp trimming at Q25, MiXCR alignment, in-frame beta chains only. Rows matching on CDR3 protein sequence are summarized as one entry with the most common DNA and genes. TCRdb's processing, not the authors', yielded these V and J calls. This sample holds about 250,000 distinct CDR3 sequences; roughly 32% were observed only once. Approximately 4.4% of the sample is taken by the ten largest. The sequencing input was blood, either unsorted or a sorted T cell fraction (not recorded which). This sequence was found in a male donor with ankylosing spondylitis or in good health (not recorded which).

The DNA is TGTGCCATCAAACGGGGGCCCTTAGGGAATGAGCAGTTCTTC. It encodes CAIKRGPLGNEQFF. The sequence links TRBV10-3 to TRBJ2-1; the D segment might be TRBD1 or TRBD2, since each matches 6 bases. The CDR3 measures 14 amino acids from cysteine to phenylalanine. The kept DNA is CDR3 alone, 42 bases in frame from the first base. CDR1 ENHRY and CDR2 SYGVKD are derived from the germline V gene. V is pared back by 7 bases and J by 7 bases, with 17 bases lying between the germline termini.